The clone carrying this TCR beta chain was seen a single time. The data were produced by immunoSEQ multiplex PCR, yet TCRdb's version contains in-frame clones alone and is incomplete. The sample consists of some 270,000 clones, over 75% of them appearing once. These data come from a study of blood T cell repertoires in COVID-19. Germline V gives CDR1 SGHDT, CDR2 YYEEEE. V shed 1 base and J shed 3 bases, with 5 bases lying between them. This CDR3 spans 12 amino acids. This receptor was identified in a woman in her 70s with acute or convalescent COVID-19. The chain has TRBV5-6 and TRBJ2-7; D is ambiguous. Input material: peripheral blood. The CDR3: CASSLTLYEQYF. In DNA form, the CDR3 reads TGTGCCAGCAGCTTGACTCTCTACGAGCAGTACTTC.